The 22 T cell receptor beta chains presented below share a single source sample, sequenced in a study of blood T cell repertoires in COVID-19 (dated by TCRdb to the early 2020s). The library was built by means of the immunoSEQ multiplex PCR assay. TCRdb limited this immuneACCESS table to in-frame rearrangements with V and J called. A share of clones is missing; checked studies link under half to unresolved V genes, and the rest is unexplained. The sample table holds some 170,000 clones, of which 80% to 90% were seen once. The top ten clones comprise approximately 16% of the sample. Sequences were obtained from PBMCs or T cells enriched from blood (not recorded which). The origin of the receptors is a man aged 50 or older who had recovered from COVID-19.

CDR3 loop: CASSLENRLNTEAFF. In DNA, the CDR3 is TGTGCCAGCAGCTTGGAAAACAGGTTGAACACTGAAGCTTTCTTT. V usage is TRBV5-6 and J usage is TRBJ1-1; TRBD1 might be the D (5 bases). The V gene lost 0 bases and the J gene lost 0 bases, with 9 bases spanning the gap. Germline V lookup: CDR1 SGHDT, CDR2 YYEEEE. The CDR3 totals 15 residues.

To note about this clone: This may come from a read error, since a much larger clone is one base off. V gene TRBV6-5 combines with J gene TRBJ1-3; D is unresolved. V lost 6 bases and J lost 2, with 5 bases in between. The CDR3 contains 12 residues. Germline values: CDR1 MNHEY, CDR2 SVGAGI. The CDR3 nucleotides read TGTGCCAGCAGCGGGGCTGGAAACACCATATATTTT. Translating it yields CASSGAGNTIYF.

The rearrangement links TRBV5-1 to TRBJ2-4; the match to TRBD1 covers 8 bases. The CDR3 has 16 amino acids. J lost 5 bases, V lost 2 bases, and 9 bases had no gene match. From germline, CDR1 is SGHRS and CDR2 YFSETQ. CDR3 residues: CASSLVSQGAQNIQYF. CDR3 DNA: TGCGCCAGCAGCTTAGTTTCGCAGGGGGCCCAAAACATTCAGTACTTC.

This chain links TRBV7-9 with TRBJ2-3, with D uncertain. In germline, CDR1 is SEHNR, CDR2 FQNEAQ (reference sequence). The CDR3 has 13 amino acids. Trimming left V 5 bases short and J 0 bases short, with 6 bases between. The CDR3 DNA is TGTGCCAGCAGCGCCCGGAGCACAGATACGCAGTATTTT. This gives the protein CASSARSTDTQYF.

The chain joins TRBV4-2 to TRBJ2-5, with no clear D. Looked up from germline, CDR1 is LGHNA and CDR2 is YNFKEQ. Trimming pared 0 bases from V and 5 bases from J, leaving 19 bases between. This CDR3 is built from 17 residues. CDR3 sequence: CASSQETSASYGETQYF. The DNA of the CDR3 is TGTGCCAGCAGCCAAGAAACGAGCGCCTCCTACGGGGAGACCCAGTACTTC.

The CDR3 sequence: CASHRGFASPLHF. CDR3 bases: TGTGCCAGCCACCGAGGTTTTGCTTCACCCCTCCACTTT. This chain joins TRBV6-5 and TRBJ1-6; D unclear. CDR1 MNHEY and CDR2 SVGAGI come from the germline V gene. The CDR3 totals 13 residues. V was shortened by 8 bases and J by 9 bases, with 14 bases between the two germline ends.

The V and J genes are TRBV27 and TRBJ2-1, with TRBD2 matching 7 bases. There are 17 residues in the CDR3. J gave up 4 bases and V 2 bases, and 11 bases lay outside the gene matches. The germline gives CDR1 MNHEY, CDR2 SMNVEV (reference sequence). CDR3 coding DNA: TGTGCCAGCAGTTTACCCTCGGAAGCGGGGATTTACAATGAGCAGTTCTTC. Translating it yields CASSLPSEAGIYNEQFF.

The chain carries TRBV29-1 and TRBJ1-2; D not certain. Germline CDR1 SQVTM, CDR2 ANQGSEA. The V gene lost 4 bases and the J gene lost 6 bases, with 9 bases spanning the gap. The CDR3 extends over 11 amino acids. The CDR3 bases are TGCAGCGTTGCACCAGAGGATGGCTACACCTTC. Residues: CSVAPEDGYTF.

The V call is TRBV19, the J call TRBJ2-2; maybe TRBD2 (6 bases). Germline V CDR1 and CDR2: LNHDA, SQIVND (reference sequence). V lost 6 bases to trimming and J lost 1 base, with 12 bases between them. The CDR3 totals 15 residues. The CDR3 reads CASRPGTLNTGELFF. CDR3 coding DNA: TGTGCCAGTAGACCCGGGACTCTGAACACCGGGGAGCTGTTTTTT.

The rearrangement links TRBV6-5 to TRBJ1-6; 10 bases are shared with TRBD1. After removal of 7 bases from V and 5 bases from J, the junction contained 2 bases not matched to a gene. Germline values: CDR1 MNHEY, CDR2 SVGAGI. The CDR3 length is 14 residues. The CDR3 sequence is CASTGTGDNSPLHF. Written as DNA, the CDR3 is TGTGCCAGCACCGGGACAGGGGATAATTCACCCCTCCACTTT.

The chain has TRBV29-1 and TRBJ2-3; tentatively, D is TRBD2 (7 bases). The CDR3 covers 15 residues. Germline-derived CDR1 and CDR2 are SQVTM and ANQGSEA. Trimming took off 4 bases at V and 2 bases at J, with 16 bases between the two ends. CDR3 amino acids: CSVGSGGGHTDTQYF. CDR3 DNA sequence: TGCAGCGTTGGTTCCGGCGGGGGCCACACAGATACGCAGTATTTT.

Here the CDR3 DNA reads TGTGCCAGCAGCTTATCCTCTAACCCCCGTTACGAGCAGTACTTC. Its translation is CASSLSSNPRYEQYF. The chain couples TRBV7-3 to TRBJ2-7; D call uncertain. CDR1 is SGHTA, CDR2 FQGTGA, per germline. The CDR3 runs 15 residues. V lost 2 bases and J lost 4, with 15 bases in between.

The rearrangement uses TRBV27 and TRBJ1-1, with 10 bases fitting TRBD1. The CDR3 sequence is 16 residues long. J was trimmed by 2 bases and V by 2 bases; bases with no gene match: 5. Per germline, CDR1 MNHEY and CDR2 SMNVEV (reference sequence). CDR3 region: CASSLIRDRGNTEAFF. The CDR3, as DNA: TGTGCCAGCAGTTTAATACGGGACAGGGGAAACACTGAAGCTTTCTTT.

This clone was observed many times. The genes are TRBV27 and TRBJ1-6, with TRBD1 matching over 9 bases. The CDR3 has 16 amino acids. In germline, CDR1 is MNHEY, CDR2 SMNVEV (reference sequence). The J segment lost 10 bases and the V segment lost 3 bases, leaving 10 bases of the junction unmatched. This CDR3 reads CASSFPMTGGSSPLHF. The CDR3 DNA sequence: TGTGCCAGCAGTTTCCCCATGACAGGGGGAAGCTCACCCCTCCACTTT.

V usage is TRBV6-5 and J usage is TRBJ2-6, with D perhaps TRBD1 (5 bases). V was clipped by 6 bases and J by 0 bases, with 9 bases between them. Germline V gene sequence: CDR1 MNHEY, CDR2 SVGAGI. CDR3 length equals 15 residues. CDR3 in DNA: TGTGCCAGCAGCCCCAGGGTCTCTGGGGCCAACGTCCTGACTTTC. Protein: CASSPRVSGANVLTF.

In its sample, this clone was seen once. The CDR3 sequence is CASSWGQGLYGYTF. CDR3 nucleotide sequence: TGCGCCAGCAGCTGGGGACAGGGGCTCTATGGCTACACCTTC. The chain joins TRBV5-1 to TRBJ1-2; TRBD1 agrees at 10 bases. Trimming at V came to 3 bases and at J to 4 bases, leaving 3 bases not matched to a gene. This CDR3 spans 14 amino acids. Germline CDR1 reads SGHRS; CDR2 reads YFSETQ.

DNA of the CDR3: TGTGCCAGCAGCCGGGGACAGGGACAGCCCCAGCATTTT. Protein product: CASSRGQGQPQHF. The chain links TRBV12-3 or TRBV12-4 to TRBJ1-5; 9 positions agree with TRBD1. V lost 6 bases, J lost 7 bases, and 4 bases stayed unmatched. The CDR3 has 13 residues.

The V gene is TRBV11-3, the J gene TRBJ2-5; 8 positions agree with TRBD1. The CDR3 consists of 16 residues. The V gene's germline CDR1 is SGHNT and CDR2 YENEEA. V trimming: 4 bases; J trimming: 3 bases; junction bases outside the gene matches: 10. The CDR3 reads CASSSYTGGRKETQYF. The CDR3 DNA sequence: TGTGCCAGCAGCTCCTACACAGGGGGTCGGAAAGAGACCCAGTACTTC.

CDR3 sequence reads: CASSSTGSQPALHF. The CDR3 nucleotides read TGTGCCAGCTCATCGACAGGTTCGCAGCCGGCCCTCCACTTT. The chain employs TRBV18 and TRBJ1-6; tentative D call: TRBD1 (6 bases). This CDR3 is 14 amino acids long. The V end lost 5 bases, the J end lost 14 bases, and 19 bases lay between the germline ends. Germline CDR1 is KGHSH and CDR2 is LQKENI.

The chain recombines TRBV4-1 with TRBJ2-1; D not resolved. This CDR3 is built from 14 residues. CDR1 and CDR2 from the germline V gene are MGHRA and YSYEKL. V lost 0 bases and J lost 10, with 13 bases in between. Here the CDR3 reads CASSQERLMGEQFF. CDR3 nucleotide sequence: TGCGCCAGCAGCCAAGAAAGGCTCATGGGCGAGCAGTTCTTC.

The rearrangement links TRBV2 to TRBJ2-5, with TRBD2 matching 7 bases. V lost 3 bases and J lost 2; bases outside the gene matches: 6. Germline CDR1 and CDR2: SNHLY and FYNNEI. This CDR3 is 15 amino acids long. The CDR3 nucleotides read TGTGCCAGCAGTGATGGTTCCGGGGGGCAAGAGACCCAGTACTTC. Its protein product is CASSDGSGGQETQYF.

This chain connects TRBV6-4 to TRBJ2-1, with TRBD2 matching 16 bases. The V gene end was trimmed by 2 bases and the J gene end by 1 base; junction bases not matched to a gene: 5. From germline, CDR1 is MRHNA and CDR2 SNTAGT. The CDR3 sequence is 19 residues long. The CDR3 DNA is TGTGCCAGCAGTGACAGGGGACTAGCGGGGGGGCCGTCCTACAATGAGCAGTTCTTC. Amino acid sequence: CASSDRGLAGGPSYNEQFF.